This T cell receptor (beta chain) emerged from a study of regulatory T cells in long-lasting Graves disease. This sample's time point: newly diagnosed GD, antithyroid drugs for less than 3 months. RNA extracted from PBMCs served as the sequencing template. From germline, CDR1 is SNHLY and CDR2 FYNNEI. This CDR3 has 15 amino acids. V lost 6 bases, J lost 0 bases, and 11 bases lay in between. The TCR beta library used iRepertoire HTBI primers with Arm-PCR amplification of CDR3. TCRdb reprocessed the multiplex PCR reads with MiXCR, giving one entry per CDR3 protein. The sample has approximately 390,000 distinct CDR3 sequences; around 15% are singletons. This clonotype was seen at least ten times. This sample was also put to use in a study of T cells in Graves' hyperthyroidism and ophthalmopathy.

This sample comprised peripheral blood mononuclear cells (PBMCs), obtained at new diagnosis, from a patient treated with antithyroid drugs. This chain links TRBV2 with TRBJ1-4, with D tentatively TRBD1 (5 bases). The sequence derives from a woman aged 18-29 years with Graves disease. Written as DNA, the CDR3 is TGTGCCAGCAGAACGGGGACTGCAACTAATGAAAAACTGTTTTTT. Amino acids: CASRTGTATNEKLFF.